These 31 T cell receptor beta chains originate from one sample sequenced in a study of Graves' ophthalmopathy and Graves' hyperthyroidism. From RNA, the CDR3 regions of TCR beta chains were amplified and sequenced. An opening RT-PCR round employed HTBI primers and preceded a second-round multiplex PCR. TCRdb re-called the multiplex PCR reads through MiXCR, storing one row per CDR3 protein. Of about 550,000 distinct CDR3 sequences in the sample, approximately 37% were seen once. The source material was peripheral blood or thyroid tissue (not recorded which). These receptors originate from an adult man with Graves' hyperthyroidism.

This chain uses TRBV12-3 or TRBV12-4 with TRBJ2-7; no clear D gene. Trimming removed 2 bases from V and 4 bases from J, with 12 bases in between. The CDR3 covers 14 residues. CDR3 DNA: TGTGCCAGCAGTTTAAGAAAGGGTGGATACGAGCAGTACTTC. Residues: CASSLRKGGYEQYF.

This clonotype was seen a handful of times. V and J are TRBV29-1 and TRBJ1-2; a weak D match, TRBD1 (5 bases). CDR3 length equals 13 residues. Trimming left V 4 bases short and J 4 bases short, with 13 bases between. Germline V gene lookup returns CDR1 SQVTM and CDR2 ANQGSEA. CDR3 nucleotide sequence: TGCAGCGTTGGTAACACAGGCCGCTATGGCTACACCTTC. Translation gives CSVGNTGRYGYTF.

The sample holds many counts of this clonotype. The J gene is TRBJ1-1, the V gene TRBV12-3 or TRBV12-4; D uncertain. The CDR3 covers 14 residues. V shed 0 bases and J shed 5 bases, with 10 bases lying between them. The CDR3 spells CASSLALHGTEAFF. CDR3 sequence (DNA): TGTGCCAGCAGTTTAGCCTTACATGGGACTGAAGCTTTCTTT.

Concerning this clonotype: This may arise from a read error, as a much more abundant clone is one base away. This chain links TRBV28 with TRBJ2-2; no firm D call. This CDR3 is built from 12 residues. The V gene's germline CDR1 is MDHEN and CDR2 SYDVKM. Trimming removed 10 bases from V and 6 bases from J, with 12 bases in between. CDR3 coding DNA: TGTGCCAACACCGTACCGCCCGGGGAGCTGTTTTTT. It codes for CANTVPPGELFF.

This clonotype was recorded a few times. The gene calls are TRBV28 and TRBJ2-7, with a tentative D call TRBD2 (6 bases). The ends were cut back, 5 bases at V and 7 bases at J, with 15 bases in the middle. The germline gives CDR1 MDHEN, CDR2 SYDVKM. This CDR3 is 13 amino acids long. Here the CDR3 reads CASSPRGLREQYF. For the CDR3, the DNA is TGTGCCAGCAGTCCGCGGGGCCTAAGGGAGCAGTACTTC.

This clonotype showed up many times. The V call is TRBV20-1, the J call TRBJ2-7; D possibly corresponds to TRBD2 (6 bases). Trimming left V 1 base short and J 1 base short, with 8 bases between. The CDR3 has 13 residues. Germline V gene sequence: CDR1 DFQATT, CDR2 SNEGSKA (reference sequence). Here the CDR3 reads CSARVAESYEQYF. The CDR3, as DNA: TGCAGTGCTAGAGTAGCGGAGTCCTACGAGCAGTACTTC.

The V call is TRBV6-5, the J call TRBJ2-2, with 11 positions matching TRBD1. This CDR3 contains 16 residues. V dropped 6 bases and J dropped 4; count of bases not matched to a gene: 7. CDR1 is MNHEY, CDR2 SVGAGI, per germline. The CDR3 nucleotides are TGTGCCAGCAGCCTGGACAGGGGGCGCGTCACCGGGGAGCTGTTTTTT. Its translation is CASSLDRGRVTGELFF.

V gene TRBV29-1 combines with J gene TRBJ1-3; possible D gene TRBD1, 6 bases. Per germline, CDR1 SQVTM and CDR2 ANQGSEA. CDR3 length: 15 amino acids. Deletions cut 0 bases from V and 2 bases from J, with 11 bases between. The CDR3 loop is CSVEDPQGTGNTIYF. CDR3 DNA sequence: TGCAGCGTTGAAGATCCCCAGGGGACTGGAAACACCATATATTTT.

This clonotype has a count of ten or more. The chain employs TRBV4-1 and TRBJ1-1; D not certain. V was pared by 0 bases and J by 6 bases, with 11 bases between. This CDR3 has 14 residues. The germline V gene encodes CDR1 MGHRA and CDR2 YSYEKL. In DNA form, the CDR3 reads TGCGCCAGCAGCCAAGACCCGGGGAGGTCTGAAGCTTTCTTT. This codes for CASSQDPGRSEAFF.

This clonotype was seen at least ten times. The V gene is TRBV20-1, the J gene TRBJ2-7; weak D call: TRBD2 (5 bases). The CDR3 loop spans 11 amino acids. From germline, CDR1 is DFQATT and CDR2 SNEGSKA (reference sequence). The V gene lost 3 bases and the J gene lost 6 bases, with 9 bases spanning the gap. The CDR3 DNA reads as TGCAGTGCTAGCACTAGTGCCGAGCAGTACTTC. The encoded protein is CSASTSAEQYF.

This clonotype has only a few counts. This chain's CDR3 is CSARHALGGNTIYF. Written as DNA, the CDR3 is TGCAGTGCTAGACACGCACTCGGGGGAAACACCATATATTTT. V gene TRBV20-1 combines with J gene TRBJ1-3; D gene uncertain. The CDR3 is made up of 14 amino acids. Trimming took 2 bases from V and 4 from J, leaving 12 bases between them. CDR1 is DFQATT, CDR2 SNEGSKA, per germline (reference sequence).

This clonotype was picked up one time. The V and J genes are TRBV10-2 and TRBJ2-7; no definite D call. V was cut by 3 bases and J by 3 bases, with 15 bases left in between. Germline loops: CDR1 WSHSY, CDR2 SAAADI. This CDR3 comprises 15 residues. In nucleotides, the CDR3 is TGCGCCAGCAGTGATGGCAGTCTTGGGGACTACGAGCAGTACTTC. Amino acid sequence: CASSDGSLGDYEQYF.

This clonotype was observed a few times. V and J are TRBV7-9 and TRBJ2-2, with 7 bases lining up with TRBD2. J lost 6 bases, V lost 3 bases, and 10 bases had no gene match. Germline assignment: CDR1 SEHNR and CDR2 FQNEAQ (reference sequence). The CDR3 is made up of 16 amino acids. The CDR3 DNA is TGTGCCAGCAGCTTCTATACTAGCGTGGGACCCGGGGAGCTGTTTTTT. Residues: CASSFYTSVGPGELFF.

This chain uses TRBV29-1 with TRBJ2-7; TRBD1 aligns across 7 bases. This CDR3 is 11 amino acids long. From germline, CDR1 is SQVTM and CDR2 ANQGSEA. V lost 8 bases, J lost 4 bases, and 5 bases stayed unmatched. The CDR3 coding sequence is TGCAGCTCCGACAGGGCGTACGAGCAGTACTTC. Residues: CSSDRAYEQYF.

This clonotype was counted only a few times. The DNA of the CDR3 is TGCGCCAGCAGCCAAGGAGAGGGGGCTCCTCTCTACGAGCAGTACTTC. Translating gives CASSQGEGAPLYEQYF. This sequence joins TRBV4-1 and TRBJ2-7, with TRBD1 matching 7 bases. Germline V gives CDR1 MGHRA, CDR2 YSYEKL. The V gene end was trimmed by 1 base and the J gene end by 3 bases; junction bases not matched to a gene: 9. CDR3 size: 16 residues.

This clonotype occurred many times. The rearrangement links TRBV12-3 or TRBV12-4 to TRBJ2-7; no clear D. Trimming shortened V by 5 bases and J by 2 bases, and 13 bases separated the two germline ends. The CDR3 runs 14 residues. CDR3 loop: CASSPFGPTYEQYF. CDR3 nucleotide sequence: TGTGCCAGCAGTCCTTTCGGGCCCACCTACGAGCAGTACTTC.

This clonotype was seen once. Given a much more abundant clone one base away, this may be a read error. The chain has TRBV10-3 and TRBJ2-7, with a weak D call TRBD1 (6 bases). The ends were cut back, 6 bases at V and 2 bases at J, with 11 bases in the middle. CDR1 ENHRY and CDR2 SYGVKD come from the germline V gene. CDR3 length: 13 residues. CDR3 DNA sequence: TGTGCCATCAGCCCGGGACATACCTACGAGCAGTACTTC. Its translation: CAISPGHTYEQYF.

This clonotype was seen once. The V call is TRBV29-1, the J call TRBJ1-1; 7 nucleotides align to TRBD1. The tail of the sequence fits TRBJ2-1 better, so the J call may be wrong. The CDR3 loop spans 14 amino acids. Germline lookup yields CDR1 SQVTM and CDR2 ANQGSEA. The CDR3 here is CSVERGQNYNEQFF. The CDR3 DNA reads TGCAGCGTTGAGAGGGGACAGAATTACAATGAGCAGTTCTTC.

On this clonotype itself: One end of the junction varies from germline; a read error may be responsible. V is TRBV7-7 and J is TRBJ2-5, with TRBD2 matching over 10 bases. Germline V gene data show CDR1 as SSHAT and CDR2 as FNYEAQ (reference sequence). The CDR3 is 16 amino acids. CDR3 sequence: CASSPEGSGGTETQYF. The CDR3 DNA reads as TGTGCTAGCAGCCCAGAGGGTAGCGGGGGGACGGAGACCCAGTACTTC.

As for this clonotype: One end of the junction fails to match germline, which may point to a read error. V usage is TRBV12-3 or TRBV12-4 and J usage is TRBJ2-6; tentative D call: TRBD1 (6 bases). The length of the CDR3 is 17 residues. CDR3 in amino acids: CASSLDRFPSGANVLTF. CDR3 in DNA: TGTGCCAGCAGCTTAGACAGGTTCCCCTCTGGGGCCAACGTCCTGACTTTC.

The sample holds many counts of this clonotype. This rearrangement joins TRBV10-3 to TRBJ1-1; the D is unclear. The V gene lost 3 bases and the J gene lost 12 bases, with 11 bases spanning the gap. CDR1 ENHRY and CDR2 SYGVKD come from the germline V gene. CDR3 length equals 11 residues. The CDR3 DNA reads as TGTGCCATCAGTGACCGAGGAGATACTTTCTTT. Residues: CAISDRGDTFF.

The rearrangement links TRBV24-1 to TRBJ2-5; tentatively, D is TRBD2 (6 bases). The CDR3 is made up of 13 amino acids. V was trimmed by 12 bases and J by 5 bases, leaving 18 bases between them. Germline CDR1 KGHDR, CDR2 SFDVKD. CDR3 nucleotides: TGTGCCTCCTCGAAGGGAGGCGATGAGACCCAGTACTTC. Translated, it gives CASSKGGDETQYF.

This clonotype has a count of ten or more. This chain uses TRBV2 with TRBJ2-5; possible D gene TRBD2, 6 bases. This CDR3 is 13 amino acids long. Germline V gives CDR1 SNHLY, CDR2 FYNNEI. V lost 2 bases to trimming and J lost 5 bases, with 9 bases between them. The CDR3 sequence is CASSEMLAETQYF. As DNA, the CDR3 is TGTGCCAGCAGTGAAATGCTAGCGGAGACCCAGTACTTC.

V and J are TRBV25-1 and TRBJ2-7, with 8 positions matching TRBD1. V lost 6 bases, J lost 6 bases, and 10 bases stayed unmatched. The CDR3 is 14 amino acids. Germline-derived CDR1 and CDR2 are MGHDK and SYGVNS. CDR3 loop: CASRETGARGEQYF. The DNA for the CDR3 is TGTGCCAGCAGAGAGACAGGGGCACGGGGCGAGCAGTACTTC.

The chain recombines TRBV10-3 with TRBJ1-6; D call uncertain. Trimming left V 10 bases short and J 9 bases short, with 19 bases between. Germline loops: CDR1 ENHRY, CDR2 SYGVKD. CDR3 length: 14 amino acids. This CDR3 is CASSWEKEGSPLHF. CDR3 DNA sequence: TGTGCCAGCAGCTGGGAGAAGGAAGGTTCACCCCTCCACTTT.

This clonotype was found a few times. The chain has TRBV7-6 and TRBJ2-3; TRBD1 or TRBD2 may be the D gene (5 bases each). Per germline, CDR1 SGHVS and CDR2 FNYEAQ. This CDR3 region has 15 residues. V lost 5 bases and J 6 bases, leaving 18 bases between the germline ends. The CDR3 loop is CASSQGTWFEDTQYF. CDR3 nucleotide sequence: TGTGCCAGCAGCCAAGGGACCTGGTTTGAGGATACGCAGTATTTT.

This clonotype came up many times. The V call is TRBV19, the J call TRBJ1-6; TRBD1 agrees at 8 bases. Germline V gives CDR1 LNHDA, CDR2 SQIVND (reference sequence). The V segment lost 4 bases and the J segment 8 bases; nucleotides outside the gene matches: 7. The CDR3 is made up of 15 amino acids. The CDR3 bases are TGTGCCAGTAGTAACCGGGACAGGTGGTATTCACCCCTCCACTTT. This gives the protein CASSNRDRWYSPLHF.

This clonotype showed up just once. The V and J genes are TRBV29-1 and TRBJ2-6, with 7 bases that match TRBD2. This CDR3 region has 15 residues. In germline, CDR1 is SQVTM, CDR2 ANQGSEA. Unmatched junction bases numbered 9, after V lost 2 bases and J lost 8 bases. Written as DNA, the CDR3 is TGCAGCGTTGAACGGGGGGTTCGAGGGACCAACGTCCTGACTTTC. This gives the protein CSVERGVRGTNVLTF.

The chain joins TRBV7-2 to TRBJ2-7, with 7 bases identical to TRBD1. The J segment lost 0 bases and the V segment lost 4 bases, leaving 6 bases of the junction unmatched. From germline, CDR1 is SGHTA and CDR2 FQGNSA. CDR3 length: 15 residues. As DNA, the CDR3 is TGTGCCAGCAGCTCCAGACAGGGTCGCTCCTACGAGCAGTACTTC. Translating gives CASSSRQGRSYEQYF.

CDR3 sequence reads: CASSKPGQAIYEQYF. CDR3 nucleotide sequence: TGTGCCAGCAGTAAGCCGGGACAGGCCATCTACGAGCAGTACTTC. The chain has TRBV27 and TRBJ2-7; 8 bases agree with TRBD1. Germline CDR1 is MNHEY and CDR2 is SMNVEV (reference sequence). J was trimmed by 3 bases and V by 5 bases; bases with no gene match: 9. The CDR3 has 15 residues.

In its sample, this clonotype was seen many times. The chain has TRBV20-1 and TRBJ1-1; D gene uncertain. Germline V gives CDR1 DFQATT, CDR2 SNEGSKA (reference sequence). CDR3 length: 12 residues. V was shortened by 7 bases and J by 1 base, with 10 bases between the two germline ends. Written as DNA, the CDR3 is TGCAGTGTGAACGGCCCGAACACTGAAGCTTTCTTT. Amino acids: CSVNGPNTEAFF.